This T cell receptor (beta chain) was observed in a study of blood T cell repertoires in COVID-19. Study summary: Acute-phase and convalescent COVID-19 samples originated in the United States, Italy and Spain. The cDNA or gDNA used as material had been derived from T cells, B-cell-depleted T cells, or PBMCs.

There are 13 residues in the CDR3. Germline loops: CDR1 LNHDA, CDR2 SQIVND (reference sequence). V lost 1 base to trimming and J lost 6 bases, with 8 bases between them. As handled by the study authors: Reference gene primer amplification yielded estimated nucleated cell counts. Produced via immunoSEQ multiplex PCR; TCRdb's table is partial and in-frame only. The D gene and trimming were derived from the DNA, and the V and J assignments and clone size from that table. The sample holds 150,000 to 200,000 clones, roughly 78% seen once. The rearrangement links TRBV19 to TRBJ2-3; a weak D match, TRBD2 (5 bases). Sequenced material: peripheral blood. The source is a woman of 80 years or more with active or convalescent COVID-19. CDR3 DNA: TGTGCCAGTAGTATAGGAGGGTACGATACGCAGTATTTT. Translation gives CASSIGGYDTQYF.